A single sample is the source of the 19 T cell receptor beta chains below, sequenced in a study of identical twins (dated by TCRdb to the mid-2010s). Libraries were prepared through 5' RACE. The listed sequencing device is Illumina HiSeq 2000. TCRdb itself trimmed the public reads at Q25 with fastp, ran MiXCR and retained productive beta chains. Each CDR3 protein gets just one entry, which takes the most common genes and DNA from the rows behind it. This sample comprises some 500,000 distinct CDR3 sequences, 11% to 15% of them detected only once. About 0.54% of the sample rests with the top ten. These data also featured in a second study, about yellow fever vaccine responses in identical twins.

The sample taken for sequencing was CD4+ T cells sorted from blood. All receptors derive from a woman in her late teens or twenties in good health.

The chain recombines TRBV29-1 with TRBJ1-5; D remains unclear. Germline assignment: CDR1 SQVTM and CDR2 ANQGSEA. This CDR3 comprises 14 residues. With 4 bases removed from V and 2 bases from J, the gap between germline ends came to 12 bases. This CDR3 reads CSVAKNYGNQPQHF. CDR3 nucleotide sequence: TGCAGCGTTGCGAAAAATTACGGCAATCAGCCCCAGCATTTT.

This chain links TRBV20-1 with TRBJ1-5; D remains ambiguous. Deletions cut 4 bases from V and 3 bases from J, with 19 bases between. CDR3 size: 16 residues. Germline CDR1 is DFQATT and CDR2 is SNEGSKA (reference sequence). The CDR3 DNA is TGCAGTGCTATCCGTGGTTGGACCACCCTCAATCAGCCCCAGCATTTT. Encoded protein: CSAIRGWTTLNQPQHF.

This sequence joins TRBV11-1 and TRBJ2-1; 8 bases map to TRBD2. The CDR3 totals 18 residues. The J segment lost 3 bases and the V segment lost 0 bases, leaving 10 bases of the junction unmatched. Germline values: CDR1 SGHAT, CDR2 FQDESV (reference sequence). The CDR3 sequence is CASSLASGTKTFYNEQFF. The CDR3, as DNA: TGTGCCAGCAGCTTAGCTAGCGGGACTAAAACCTTCTACAATGAGCAGTTCTTC.

This clonotype was seen more than once but under ten times. The chain employs TRBV6-1 and TRBJ2-3; 7 bases fit TRBD1. J gave up 4 bases and V 6 bases, and 7 bases lay outside the gene matches. This CDR3 has 14 amino acids. Germline V gene data show CDR1 as MNHNS and CDR2 as SASEGT. The CDR3 is CASRLTGSSDTQYF. Written as DNA, the CDR3 is TGTGCCAGCAGATTGACAGGGAGCTCAGATACGCAGTATTTT.

The chain's CDR3 is CASSPGLAGDREQFF. The CDR3 nucleotides are TGTGCCAGCAGCCCGGGACTAGCGGGAGACCGTGAGCAGTTCTTC. The V gene is TRBV3-1, the J gene TRBJ2-1; 14 bases map to TRBD2. V gave up 4 bases and J gave up 9 bases; unmatched junction bases: 5. Germline lookup yields CDR1 LGHDT and CDR2 YNNKEL (reference sequence). This CDR3 is 15 amino acids long.

This clonotype was picked up many times. V and J are TRBV18 and TRBJ1-3; D is undetermined. Trimming stripped 6 bases from V and 0 bases from J, with 12 bases between. The length of the CDR3 is 15 residues. Germline V gene data show CDR1 as KGHSH and CDR2 as LQKENI. As DNA, the CDR3 is TGTGCCAGCTCCACCGGACGTAACTCTGGAAACACCATATATTTT. Its protein product is CASSTGRNSGNTIYF.

Remarks on this clonotype: An end of the junction differs from the germline gene, which may be a read error. The chain recombines TRBV5-1 with TRBJ2-7; TRBD1 matches at 9 bases. The germline V gene encodes CDR1 SGHRS and CDR2 YFSETQ. The CDR3 is made up of 14 amino acids. This CDR3 reads CASSRGQGAYEPYF. CDR3 in DNA: TGCGCCAGCAGCAGGGGACAGGGAGCCTACGAGCCGTACTTC. Filled out from reference TRBV5-1 and TRBJ2-7, the complete variable domain reads KAGVTQTPRYLIKTRGQQVTLSCSPISGHRSVSWYQQTPGQGLQFLFEYFSETQRNKGNFPGRFSGRQFSNSRSEMNVSTLELGDSALYLCASSRGQGAYEPYFGPGTRLTVT.

The chain joins TRBV11-2 to TRBJ2-5; D gene uncertain. This CDR3 is built from 13 residues. V was shortened by 5 bases and J by 3 bases, with 10 bases between the two germline ends. Germline CDR1 and CDR2: SGHAT and FQNNGV. The CDR3 sequence is CASSQLQEETQYF. The CDR3 DNA reads as TGTGCCAGCAGCCAGTTGCAGGAAGAGACCCAGTACTTC.

V gene TRBV6-5 combines with J gene TRBJ2-5, with 8 positions matching TRBD2. The CDR3 sequence is 14 residues long. CDR1 is MNHEY and CDR2 is SVGAGI in the germline V gene. The V segment lost 2 bases and the J segment 5 bases; nucleotides outside the gene matches: 4. The CDR3 sequence is CASSYGLATETQYF. The CDR3 DNA reads TGTGCCAGCAGTTACGGACTAGCAACGGAGACCCAGTACTTC.

The chain couples TRBV28 to TRBJ2-3; 9 bases align to TRBD1. Germline V CDR1 and CDR2: MDHEN, SYDVKM. The ends lost 3 bases at V and 3 bases at J; junction bases unmatched: 7. This CDR3 contains 16 residues. CDR3 loop: CASSLGGTGTTDTQYF. CDR3 DNA sequence: TGTGCCAGCAGTTTGGGGGGGACAGGGACAACAGATACGCAGTATTTT.

In this sample, this clonotype turned up many times. CDR3 DNA: TGCGCCAGCAGCTTGGAAGACAGGGGGGGCACAGATACGCAGTATTTT. Protein: CASSLEDRGGTDTQYF. The chain combines TRBV5-1 with TRBJ2-3, with 9 bases identical to TRBD1. V was clipped by 0 bases and J by 1 base; unmatched bases: 3. This CDR3 region has 16 residues. The germline V gene encodes CDR1 SGHRS and CDR2 YFSETQ.

In this sample, this clonotype turned up a few times. The V and J genes are TRBV19 and TRBJ2-3; no definite D call. CDR1 is LNHDA and CDR2 is SQIVND in the germline V gene (reference sequence). The CDR3 covers 14 residues. Trimming cost V 3 bases and J 2 bases, with 9 bases left between them. The CDR3 here is CASSMMPSTDTQYF. Here the CDR3 DNA reads TGTGCCAGTAGTATGATGCCCTCCACAGATACGCAGTATTTT.

The chain has TRBV6-1 and TRBJ2-1; TRBD1 matches at 9 bases. The CDR3 extends over 15 amino acids. J gave up 9 bases and V 6 bases, and 12 bases lay outside the gene matches. CDR1 is MNHNS and CDR2 is SASEGT in the germline V gene. CDR3 residues: CASRAPGQGTVEQFF. The CDR3 region has the DNA TGTGCCAGCAGAGCGCCGGGACAGGGTACGGTTGAGCAGTTCTTC.

This clonotype was seen many times. The chain has TRBV12-3 or TRBV12-4 and TRBJ2-3; TRBD2 matches at 9 bases. The J segment lost 3 bases and the V segment lost 5 bases, leaving 6 bases of the junction unmatched. This CDR3 has 15 amino acids. This CDR3 is CASSPAGGGTDTQYF. DNA for the CDR3: TGTGCCAGCAGTCCAGCGGGAGGAGGGACAGATACGCAGTATTTT.

J is TRBJ2-3 and V is TRBV18; 9 bases fit TRBD1. V was pared by 5 bases and J by 0 bases, with 6 bases of the junction left unmatched. The CDR3 covers 16 residues. CDR1 is KGHSH and CDR2 is LQKENI in the germline V gene. The CDR3 spells CASSYGQGTSTDTQYF. The CDR3 nucleotides read TGTGCCAGCTCATATGGACAGGGGACTAGCACAGATACGCAGTATTTT.

This clonotype came up many times. J is TRBJ2-2 and V is TRBV7-2; TRBD2 matches at 7 bases. This CDR3 is 15 amino acids long. With V trimmed by 0 bases and J by 6 bases, 4 bases remained unmatched. Germline-derived CDR1 and CDR2 are SGHTA and FQGNSA. CDR3 sequence reads: CASSLALTSPGELFF. CDR3 sequence (DNA): TGTGCCAGCAGCTTAGCCCTGACTAGCCCCGGGGAGCTGTTTTTT.

The chain joins TRBV12-3 or TRBV12-4 to TRBJ2-1; D unclear. The CDR3 is 15 residues long. V lost 6 bases, J lost 7 bases, and 19 bases lay in between. CDR3 protein: CASSPRLGFANEQFF. The DNA for the CDR3 is TGTGCCAGCAGCCCGAGATTGGGTTTTGCTAATGAGCAGTTCTTC.

The rearrangement uses TRBV19 and TRBJ2-5, with TRBD2 matching over 9 bases. V lost 8 bases to trimming and J lost 2 bases; unmatched junction nucleotides: 9. The germline V gene encodes CDR1 LNHDA and CDR2 SQIVND (reference sequence). The CDR3 totals 15 residues. For the CDR3, the DNA is TGTGCCAGTCGGCCGGGACTAGCCCATCAAGAGACCCAGTACTTC. Protein: CASRPGLAHQETQYF.

This clonotype was recorded a few times. CDR3 amino acids: CASSLDEGSSYNEQFF. CDR3 coding DNA: TGTGCCAGCAGCTTAGACGAGGGAAGCTCCTACAATGAGCAGTTCTTC. The chain links TRBV7-8 to TRBJ2-1; tentative D call: TRBD2 (5 bases). The CDR3 contains 16 residues. V shed 1 base and J shed 0 bases, with 10 bases lying between them. Looked up from germline, CDR1 is SGHVS and CDR2 is FQNEAQ.